Below, one T cell receptor beta chain is given with its context. CDR1 and CDR2 (germline): GTSNPN, SVGIG (reference sequence). Trimming cost V 1 base and J 0 bases, with 15 bases left between them. The CDR3 contains 16 residues. The source of the sample is a study of CD8+ T cells in alopecia areata. Study information: The study gave treated patients oral tofacitinib at 5 to 10 mg twice daily. Tofacitinib administration persisted for 6 to 18 months, succeeded by 6 months off drug.

Following extraction, RNA underwent reverse transcription to cDNA, which served as the sequencing template. The data were produced by immunoSEQ multiplex PCR, yet TCRdb's version contains in-frame clones alone and is incomplete. The sample includes over 85,000 clones, less than 50% of them seen just once. The sequencing input was CD4+ T cells sorted from blood. This chain connects TRBV30 to TRBJ1-1; perhaps TRBD1 as D (6 bases). This receptor was obtained from a human donor with alopecia areata. CDR3 in DNA: TGTGCCTGGAGTGCTTTAACCGGGACATTGAACACTGAAGCTTTCTTT. It yields the protein CAWSALTGTLNTEAFF.